The next 9 T cell receptor beta chains were all read from a single sample in a study of blood T cell repertoires in COVID-19. Profiling relied on immunoSEQ multiplex PCR, and the TCRdb table lists in-frame clones only, not all of them. The sample lists roughly 63,000 clones; over 70% were seen once. Specimen: peripheral blood. Source of these receptors: a human donor in a cohort sampled during active COVID-19.

This chain connects TRBV7-2 to TRBJ2-3; tentatively, D is TRBD1 (6 bases). The CDR3 sequence is 15 residues long. Trimming removed 6 bases from V and 1 base from J, with 14 bases in between. Germline assignment: CDR1 SGHTA and CDR2 FQGNSA. The CDR3 nucleotides read TGTGCCAGCAGTTTGGGGGCAGATCGCACAGATACGCAGTATTTT. Residues: CASSLGADRTDTQYF.

The CDR3 protein is CASSRGRTSSEQYF. The DNA for the CDR3 is TGTGCCAGCAGTAGGGGAAGAACTAGCTCCGAGCAGTACTTC. The rearrangement joins TRBV6-5 to TRBJ2-7; perhaps TRBD2 as D (6 bases). The CDR3 sequence is 14 residues long. The germline V gene has CDR1 MNHEY and CDR2 SVGAGI. Trimming cost V 5 bases and J 6 bases, with 17 bases left between them.

The V gene is TRBV28, the J gene TRBJ2-1, with D possibly being TRBD2 (6 bases). This CDR3 has 20 amino acids. V was clipped by 7 bases and J by 0 bases, with 28 bases between them. Germline CDR1 reads MDHEN; CDR2 reads SYDVKM. In DNA form, the CDR3 reads TGTGCCAGCACAAAACGGTCCTGGGCGAGGACTACCAGCTCCTACAATGAGCAGTTCTTC. Protein product: CASTKRSWARTTSSYNEQFF.

This chain joins TRBV28 and TRBJ1-1; 9 nucleotides match TRBD1. The germline CDR1 and CDR2 sequences are MDHEN and SYDVKM. With 8 bases clipped from V and 4 bases from J, the junction kept 8 bases outside the gene matches. This CDR3 region has 14 residues. The DNA for the CDR3 is TGTGCCAGCCACGACCTGGGACAGGGCACTGAAGCTTTCTTT. The encoded protein is CASHDLGQGTEAFF.

This clone has only one observation. The chain carries TRBV2 and TRBJ2-2, with D maybe TRBD1 (5 bases). This CDR3 spans 14 amino acids. With 3 bases removed from V and 5 bases from J, the gap between germline ends came to 10 bases. Germline CDR1 reads SNHLY; CDR2 reads FYNNEI. The CDR3: CASSDRVRTGELFF. CDR3 sequence (DNA): TGTGCCAGCAGTGACAGGGTTCGGACCGGGGAGCTGTTTTTT.

V gene TRBV2 combines with J gene TRBJ2-3; D not certain. V was cut by 4 bases and J by 0 bases, with 8 bases left in between. Germline values: CDR1 SNHLY, CDR2 FYNNEI. The CDR3 runs to 14 residues. CDR3: CASSAMTSTDTQYF. As DNA, the CDR3 is TGTGCCAGCAGTGCCATGACTAGCACAGATACGCAGTATTTT.

This clone was recorded once. The chain employs TRBV4-1 and TRBJ1-2, with D perhaps TRBD1 (6 bases). V shed 1 base and J shed 8 bases, with 17 bases lying between them. The CDR3 contains 15 residues. CDR1 is MGHRA, CDR2 YSYEKL, per germline. This chain's CDR3 is CASSQVGQGKQGYTF. In nucleotides, the CDR3 is TGCGCCAGCAGCCAAGTTGGGCAGGGGAAACAGGGCTACACCTTC.

J is TRBJ1-5 and V is TRBV30, with D perhaps TRBD1 (6 bases). CDR1 is GTSNPN, CDR2 SVGIG, per germline (reference sequence). V shed 7 bases and J shed 4 bases, with 14 bases lying between them. The CDR3 length is 13 residues. The CDR3 protein is CAFGRDTNQPQHF. The CDR3 coding sequence is TGTGCCTTCGGCCGGGACACAAATCAGCCCCAGCATTTT.

The sample holds a few counts of this clone. This sequence joins TRBV30 and TRBJ2-2; the match to TRBD2 covers 12 bases. The CDR3 sequence is 15 residues long. CDR1 is GTSNPN, CDR2 SVGIG, per germline (reference sequence). Losses at the gene ends were 0 bases for V and 4 bases for J; bases not matched to a gene: 0. CDR3 in amino acids: CAWSVGLAGTGELFF. CDR3 DNA: TGTGCCTGGAGTGTGGGACTAGCGGGCACCGGGGAGCTGTTTTTT.